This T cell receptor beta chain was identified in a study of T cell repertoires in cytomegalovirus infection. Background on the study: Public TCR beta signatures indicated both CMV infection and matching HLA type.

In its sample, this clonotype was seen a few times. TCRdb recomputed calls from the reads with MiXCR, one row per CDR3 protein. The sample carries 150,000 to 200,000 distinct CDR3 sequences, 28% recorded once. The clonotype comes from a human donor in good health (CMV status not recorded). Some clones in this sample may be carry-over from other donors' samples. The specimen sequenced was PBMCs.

This chain's CDR3 is CASSQVGNTGELFF. CDR3 sequence (DNA): TGTGCCAGCAGCCAAGTCGGGAACACCGGGGAGCTGTTTTTT. The gene calls are TRBV3-1 and TRBJ2-2; D unresolved. Trimming removed 1 base from V and 1 base from J, with 4 bases in between. The germline gives CDR1 LGHDT, CDR2 YNNKEL (reference sequence). The CDR3 is 14 amino acids.